The count of the clone carrying this TCR beta chain is one. There are 15 residues in the CDR3. CDR1 is SGHTA and CDR2 is FQGNSA in the germline V gene. Trimming removed 3 bases from V and 0 bases from J, with 9 bases in between. This sample was taken from a study of cytomegalovirus exposure and HLA in healthy donors. Overall study context: Prior work identified 95 million to 120 million unique TCR beta sequences in roughly 180 million T cells.

The PCR ran on 60 Vbeta and 13 Jbeta primers. Here immunoSEQ multiplex PCR was the method, and the copy in TCRdb shows in-frame clones only, minus some. The data show under 170,000 clones, 55% to 80% seen once. The rearrangement links TRBV7-2 to TRBJ1-3; weak D call: TRBD1 (6 bases). This clonotype was obtained from a woman aged 55-69 years in good health and CMV-seropositive. Sequencing was carried out using PBMCs. DNA of the CDR3: TGTGCCAGCAGCTTCGGACAGAGCTCTGGAAACACCATATATTTT. Its protein product is CASSFGQSSGNTIYF.